The clone carrying this T cell receptor (beta chain) occurred many times. TCRdb recomputed calls from the 5' RACE reads with MiXCR, one row per CDR3 protein. The profile shows under 30,000 distinct CDR3 sequences, roughly 6% of them singletons. Indicated time point: blood at routine non-recurrence follow-up after resection. Whole RNA, which was extracted from tumor, nontumor lung tissue or frozen PBMC, was sequenced without any cell sorting. These data are taken from a study of spatial heterogeneity in lung cancer. At the level of the study: Sequencing covered available follow-up PBMC samples collected a median of around two years after resection. Fewer alpha-chain than beta-chain sequences were consistently detected.

The V and J ends lost 4 bases and 8 bases respectively, with 12 bases between them. Germline V gene data show CDR1 as SGHRS and CDR2 as YFSETQ. The CDR3 totals 12 residues. The source of this sequence is a male donor with early-stage non-small cell lung cancer. The sequencing used PBMCs, collected at follow-up. The rearrangement links TRBV5-1 to TRBJ1-2, with D possibly being TRBD1 (5 bases). CDR3 DNA: TGCGCCAGCAGCCCGGTGCAGGGAGGCTACACCTTC. It encodes CASSPVQGGYTF.